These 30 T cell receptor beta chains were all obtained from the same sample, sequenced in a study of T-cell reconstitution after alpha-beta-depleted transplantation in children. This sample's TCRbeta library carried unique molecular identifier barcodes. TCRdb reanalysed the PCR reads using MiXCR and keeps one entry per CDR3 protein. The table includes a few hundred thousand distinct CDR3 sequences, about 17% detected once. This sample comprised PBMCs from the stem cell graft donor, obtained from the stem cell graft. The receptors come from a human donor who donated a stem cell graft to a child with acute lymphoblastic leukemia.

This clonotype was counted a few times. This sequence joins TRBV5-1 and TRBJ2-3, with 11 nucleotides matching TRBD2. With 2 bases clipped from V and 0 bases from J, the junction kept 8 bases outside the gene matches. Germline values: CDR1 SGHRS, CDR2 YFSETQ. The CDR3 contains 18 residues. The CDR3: CASSFLAGGGYSTDTQYF. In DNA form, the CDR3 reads TGCGCCAGCAGCTTCCTAGCGGGAGGAGGGTATAGCACAGATACGCAGTATTTT.

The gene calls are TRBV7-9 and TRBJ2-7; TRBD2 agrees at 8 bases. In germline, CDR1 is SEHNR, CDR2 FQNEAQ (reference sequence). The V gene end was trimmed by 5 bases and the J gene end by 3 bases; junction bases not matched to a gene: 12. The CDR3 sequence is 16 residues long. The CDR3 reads CASSPPIGGGHYEQYF. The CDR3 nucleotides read TGTGCCAGCAGCCCCCCTATCGGCGGGGGGCACTACGAGCAGTACTTC.

The CDR3 DNA reads TGTGCCAGCAGCTCCAGACTAGCGGGAAAGTACAATGAGCAGTTCTTC. This gives the protein CASSSRLAGKYNEQFF. The chain uses TRBV11-1 and TRBJ2-1, with 11 nucleotides matching TRBD2. V shed 4 bases, J shed 4 bases, and the junction held 6 bases outside the gene matches. Germline CDR1 and CDR2: SGHAT and FQDESV (reference sequence). The CDR3 runs 16 residues.

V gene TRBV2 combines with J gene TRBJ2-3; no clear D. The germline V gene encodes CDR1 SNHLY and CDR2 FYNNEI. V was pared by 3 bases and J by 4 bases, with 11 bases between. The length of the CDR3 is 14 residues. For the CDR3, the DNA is TGTGCCAGCAGTGATTCCCAATCCGCAGATACGCAGTATTTT. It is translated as CASSDSQSADTQYF.

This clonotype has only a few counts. The CDR3 region is CASSSATSGVVELFF. In nucleotides, the CDR3 is TGTGCCAGCAGCTCCGCGACTAGCGGAGTGGTGGAGCTGTTTTTT. This sequence joins TRBV5-5 and TRBJ2-2; 9 bases fit TRBD2. This CDR3 region has 15 residues. Trimming at V came to 3 bases and at J to 10 bases, leaving 10 bases not matched to a gene. The germline V gene has CDR1 SGHKS and CDR2 YYEKEE (reference sequence).

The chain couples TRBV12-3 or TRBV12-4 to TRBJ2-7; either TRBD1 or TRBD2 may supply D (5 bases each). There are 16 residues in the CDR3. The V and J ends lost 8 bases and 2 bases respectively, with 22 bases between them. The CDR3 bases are TGTGCCAGCGGGCCCCGTCAAAGGGACGGACCCTACGAGCAGTACTTC. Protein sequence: CASGPRQRDGPYEQYF.

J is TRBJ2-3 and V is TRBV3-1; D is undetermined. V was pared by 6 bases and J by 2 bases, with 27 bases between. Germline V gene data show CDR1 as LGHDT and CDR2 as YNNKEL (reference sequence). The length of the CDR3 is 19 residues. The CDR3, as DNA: TGTGCCAGCAGACCAATGTCGGGTTACGATGCGGAGACCACAGATACGCAGTATTTT. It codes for CASRPMSGYDAETTDTQYF.

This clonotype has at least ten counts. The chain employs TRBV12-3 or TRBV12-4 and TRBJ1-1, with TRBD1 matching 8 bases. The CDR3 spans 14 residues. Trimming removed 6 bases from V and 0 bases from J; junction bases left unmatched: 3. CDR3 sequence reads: CASSRTGLNTEAFF. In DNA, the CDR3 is TGTGCCAGCAGCCGGACAGGGTTGAACACTGAAGCTTTCTTT.

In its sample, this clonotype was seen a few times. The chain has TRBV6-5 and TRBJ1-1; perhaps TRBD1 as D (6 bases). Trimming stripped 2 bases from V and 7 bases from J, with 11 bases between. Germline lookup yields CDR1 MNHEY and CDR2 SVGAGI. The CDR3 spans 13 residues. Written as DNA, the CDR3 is TGTGCCAGCAGTTACGGGGGCTTGGGTGAAGCTTTCTTT. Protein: CASSYGGLGEAFF.

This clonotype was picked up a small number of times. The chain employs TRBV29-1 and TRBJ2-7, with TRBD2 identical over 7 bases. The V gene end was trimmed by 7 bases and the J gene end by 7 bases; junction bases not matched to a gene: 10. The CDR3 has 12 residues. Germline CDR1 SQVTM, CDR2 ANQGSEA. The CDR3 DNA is TGCAGCGACGGGGACTACCCTCGAGAGCAGTACTTC. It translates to CSDGDYPREQYF.

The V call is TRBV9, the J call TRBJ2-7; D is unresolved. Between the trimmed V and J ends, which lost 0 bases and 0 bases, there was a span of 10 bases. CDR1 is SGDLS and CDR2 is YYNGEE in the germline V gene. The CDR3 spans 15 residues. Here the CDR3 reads CASSVEGYASYEQYF. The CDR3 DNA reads TGTGCCAGCAGCGTAGAAGGTTACGCCTCCTACGAGCAGTACTTC.

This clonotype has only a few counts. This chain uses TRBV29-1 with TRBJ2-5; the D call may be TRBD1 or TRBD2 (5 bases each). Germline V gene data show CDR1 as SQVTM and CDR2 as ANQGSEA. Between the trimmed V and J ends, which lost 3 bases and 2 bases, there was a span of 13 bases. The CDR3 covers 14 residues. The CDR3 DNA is TGCAGCGTTGATCCCGGGGACCCTCAAGAGACCCAGTACTTC. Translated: CSVDPGDPQETQYF. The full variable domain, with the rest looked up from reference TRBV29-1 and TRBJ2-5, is SAVISQKPSRDICQRGTSLTIQCQVDSQVTMMFWYRQQPGQSLTLIATANQGSEATYESGFVIDKFPISRPNLTFSTLTVSNMSPEDSSIYLCSVDPGDPQETQYFGPGTRLLVL.

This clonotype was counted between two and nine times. The CDR3 DNA is TGCGCCAGCAGCTCCTGGCATGGCTACACCTTC. It specifies CASSSWHGYTF. The chain is built from TRBV5-1 and TRBJ1-2, with D hard to call. The CDR3 length is 11 residues. V lost 3 bases to trimming and J lost 6 bases, with 6 bases between them. From germline, CDR1 is SGHRS and CDR2 YFSETQ.

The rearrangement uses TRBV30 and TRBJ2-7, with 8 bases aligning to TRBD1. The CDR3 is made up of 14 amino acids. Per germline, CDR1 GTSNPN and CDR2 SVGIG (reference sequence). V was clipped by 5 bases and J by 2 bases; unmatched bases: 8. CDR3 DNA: TGTGCCTGGTCGAAAGACAGGGGTCCCTACGAGCAGTACTTC. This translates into CAWSKDRGPYEQYF.

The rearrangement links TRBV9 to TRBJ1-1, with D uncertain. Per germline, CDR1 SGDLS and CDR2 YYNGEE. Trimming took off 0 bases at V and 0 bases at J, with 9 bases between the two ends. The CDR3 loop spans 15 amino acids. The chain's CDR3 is CASSVGNEMNTEAFF. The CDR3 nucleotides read TGTGCCAGCAGCGTAGGAAACGAGATGAACACTGAAGCTTTCTTT.

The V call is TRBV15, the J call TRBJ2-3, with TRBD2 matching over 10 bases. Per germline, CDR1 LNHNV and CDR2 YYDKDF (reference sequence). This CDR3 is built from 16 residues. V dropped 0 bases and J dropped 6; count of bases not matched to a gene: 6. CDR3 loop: CATSREAGLAPDTQYF. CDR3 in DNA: TGTGCCACCAGCAGAGAGGCGGGACTAGCGCCGGATACGCAGTATTTT.

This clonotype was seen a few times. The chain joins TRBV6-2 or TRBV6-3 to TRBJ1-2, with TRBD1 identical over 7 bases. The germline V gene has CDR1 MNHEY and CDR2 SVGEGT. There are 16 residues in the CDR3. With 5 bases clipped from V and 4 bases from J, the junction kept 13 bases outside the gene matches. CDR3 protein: CASSLKVSTGSYGYTF. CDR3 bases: TGTGCCAGCAGTCTCAAGGTCTCGACAGGGAGCTATGGCTACACCTTC.

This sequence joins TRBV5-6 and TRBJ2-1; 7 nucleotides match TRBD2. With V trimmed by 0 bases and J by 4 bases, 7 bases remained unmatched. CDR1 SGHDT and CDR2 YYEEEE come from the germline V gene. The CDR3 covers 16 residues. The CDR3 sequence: CASSLVGLAVYNEQFF. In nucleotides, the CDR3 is TGTGCCAGCAGCTTGGTCGGGCTAGCGGTTTACAATGAGCAGTTCTTC.

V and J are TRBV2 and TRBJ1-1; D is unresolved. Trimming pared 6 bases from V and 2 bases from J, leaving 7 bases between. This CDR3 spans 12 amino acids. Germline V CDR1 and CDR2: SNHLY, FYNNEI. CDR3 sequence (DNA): TGTGCCAGCAGAAAGGCAAACACTGAAGCTTTCTTT. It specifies CASRKANTEAFF.

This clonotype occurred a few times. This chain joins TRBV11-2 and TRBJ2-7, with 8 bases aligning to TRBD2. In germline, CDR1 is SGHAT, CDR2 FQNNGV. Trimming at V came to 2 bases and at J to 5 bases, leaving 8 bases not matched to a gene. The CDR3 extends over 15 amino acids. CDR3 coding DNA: TGTGCCAGCAGCTTACTTAGCGGGGTCGGGAACGAGCAGTACTTC. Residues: CASSLLSGVGNEQYF.

The CDR3 is CASSPGGPHNSPLHF. DNA of the CDR3: TGTGCCAGCAGCCCCGGCGGGCCGCATAATTCACCCCTCCACTTT. The chain has TRBV6-1 and TRBJ1-6; D is unclear. CDR3 length equals 15 residues. CDR1 is MNHNS, CDR2 SASEGT, per germline. V lost 6 bases and J 5 bases, leaving 14 bases between the germline ends.

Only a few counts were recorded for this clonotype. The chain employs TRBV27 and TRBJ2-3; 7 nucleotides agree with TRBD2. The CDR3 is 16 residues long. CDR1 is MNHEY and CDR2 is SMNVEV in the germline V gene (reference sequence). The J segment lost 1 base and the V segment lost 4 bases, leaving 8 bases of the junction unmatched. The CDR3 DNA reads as TGTGCCAGCAGTTCGCTACTAGCGAGAGGCACAGATACGCAGTATTTT. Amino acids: CASSSLLARGTDTQYF.

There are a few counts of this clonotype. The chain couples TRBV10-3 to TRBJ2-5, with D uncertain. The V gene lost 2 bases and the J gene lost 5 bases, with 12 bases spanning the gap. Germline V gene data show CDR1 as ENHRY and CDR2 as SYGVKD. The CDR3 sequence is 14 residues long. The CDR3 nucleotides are TGTGCCATCAGTGAGCCTACCACACAGGAGACCCAGTACTTC. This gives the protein CAISEPTTQETQYF.

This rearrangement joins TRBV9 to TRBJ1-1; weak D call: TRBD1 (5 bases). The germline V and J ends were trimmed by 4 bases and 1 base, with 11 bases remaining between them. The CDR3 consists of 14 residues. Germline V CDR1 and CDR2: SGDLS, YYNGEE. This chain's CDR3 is CASSPQGQNTEAFF. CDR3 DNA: TGTGCCAGCAGCCCCCAGGGCCAGAACACTGAAGCTTTCTTT.

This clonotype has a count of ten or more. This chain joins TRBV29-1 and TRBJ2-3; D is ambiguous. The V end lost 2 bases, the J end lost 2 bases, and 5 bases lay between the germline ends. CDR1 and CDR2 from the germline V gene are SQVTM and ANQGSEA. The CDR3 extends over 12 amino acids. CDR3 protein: CSVERATDTQYF. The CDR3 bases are TGCAGCGTTGAAAGGGCCACAGATACGCAGTATTTT.

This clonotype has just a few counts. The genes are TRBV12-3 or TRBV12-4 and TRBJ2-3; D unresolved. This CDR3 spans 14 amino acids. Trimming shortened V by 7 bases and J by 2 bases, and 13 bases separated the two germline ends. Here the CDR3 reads CASTFGPPTDTQYF. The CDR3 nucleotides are TGTGCCAGCACCTTCGGGCCTCCCACAGATACGCAGTATTTT.

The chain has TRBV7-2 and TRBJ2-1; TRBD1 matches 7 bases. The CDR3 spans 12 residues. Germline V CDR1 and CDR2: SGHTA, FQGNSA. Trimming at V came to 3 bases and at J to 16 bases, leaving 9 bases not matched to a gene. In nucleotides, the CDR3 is TGTGCCAGCAGCTTGGGGACAGCTGAACATTTCTTC. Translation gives CASSLGTAEHFF.

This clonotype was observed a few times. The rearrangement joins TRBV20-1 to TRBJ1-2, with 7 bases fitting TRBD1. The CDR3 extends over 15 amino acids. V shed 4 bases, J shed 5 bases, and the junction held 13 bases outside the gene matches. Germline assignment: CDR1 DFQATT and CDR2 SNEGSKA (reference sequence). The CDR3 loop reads CSAIGGQSVWYGYTF. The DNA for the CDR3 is TGCAGTGCTATAGGGGGACAGTCAGTATGGTATGGCTACACCTTC.

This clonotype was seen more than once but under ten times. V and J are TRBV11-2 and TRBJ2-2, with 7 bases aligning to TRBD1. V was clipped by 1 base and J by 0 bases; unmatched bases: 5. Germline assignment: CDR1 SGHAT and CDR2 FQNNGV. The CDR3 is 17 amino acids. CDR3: CASSLVTGTANTGELFF. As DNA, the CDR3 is TGTGCCAGCAGCTTAGTAACCGGGACAGCGAACACCGGGGAGCTGTTTTTT.

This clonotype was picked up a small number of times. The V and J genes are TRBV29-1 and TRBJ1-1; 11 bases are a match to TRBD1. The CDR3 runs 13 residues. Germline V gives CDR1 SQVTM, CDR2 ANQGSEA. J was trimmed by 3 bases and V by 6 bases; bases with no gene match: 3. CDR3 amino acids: CSVRDRGDTEAFF. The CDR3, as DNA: TGCAGCGTCAGGGACAGGGGGGACACTGAAGCTTTCTTT.